This TCR beta chain was sequenced for a study of cytomegalovirus exposure and HLA in healthy donors. Study findings and constraints: Compared with the approximately 680-donor mean, an Asian-associated ancestry cluster reportedly had fewer N-insertions, according to a later analysis. Cytomegalovirus association was assigned to more than 150 TCR beta chains. No immune exposure information besides CMV serostatus was available.

The study ran its PCR with 60 Vbeta and 13 Jbeta primers. The method was immunoSEQ multiplex PCR; TCRdb's version includes in-frame clones alone and lacks a portion of them. The table lists about 160,000 clones, 70% to 80% of them singletons. This clone was found a few times. Its antigen is not known. The donors, nominally healthy at sampling, likely had unrecorded immune exposures. CDR3 length: 15 amino acids. Trimming cost V 8 bases and J 8 bases, with 22 bases left between them. The germline CDR1 and CDR2 sequences are MNHEY and SMNVEV (reference sequence). The TCR sequence derives from a man aged 40-49 years in good health and CMV-seronegative. Sequences were obtained from PBMCs. The chain links TRBV27 to TRBJ2-1; D might be TRBD2 (6 bases). The CDR3 here is CASGPGVPFTDEQFF. CDR3 nucleotides: TGTGCCAGCGGGCCGGGGGTTCCCTTTACAGATGAGCAGTTCTTC.